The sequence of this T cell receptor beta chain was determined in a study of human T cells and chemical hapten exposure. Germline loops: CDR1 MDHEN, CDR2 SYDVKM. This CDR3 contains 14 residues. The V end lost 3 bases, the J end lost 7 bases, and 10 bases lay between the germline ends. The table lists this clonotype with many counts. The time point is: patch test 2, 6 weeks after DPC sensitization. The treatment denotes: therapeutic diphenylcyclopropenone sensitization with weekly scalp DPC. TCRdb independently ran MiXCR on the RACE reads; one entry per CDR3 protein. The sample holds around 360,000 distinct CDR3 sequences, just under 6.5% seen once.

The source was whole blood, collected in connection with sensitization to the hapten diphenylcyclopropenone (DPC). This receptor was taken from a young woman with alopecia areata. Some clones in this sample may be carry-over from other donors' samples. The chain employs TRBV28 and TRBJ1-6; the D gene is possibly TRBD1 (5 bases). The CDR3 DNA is TGTGCCAGCAGTTTTTGGCAGGGCAATTCACCCCTCCACTTT. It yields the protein CASSFWQGNSPLHF.